The 18 T cell receptor beta chains below all came from one sample that was sequenced in a study of cytomegalovirus exposure and HLA in healthy donors. The PCR had 60 Vbeta and 13 Jbeta primers. Repertoires were generated with immunoSEQ multiplex PCR, while TCRdb's copy carries only in-frame clones and drops some. The table gives 200,000 to 250,000 clones; the top ten clones make up roughly 0.89% of it. Source material: PBMCs. All receptors derive from a woman aged 25 to 39 in good health and CMV-seropositive.

V is TRBV27 and J is TRBJ1-1; 10 bases align to TRBD1. The CDR3 is 15 amino acids. CDR1 MNHEY and CDR2 SMNVEV come from the germline V gene (reference sequence). Trimming at V came to 10 bases and at J to 3 bases, leaving 11 bases not matched to a gene. As DNA, the CDR3 is TGTGCCACGGGGACAGGGGCAATAGGGGACACTGAAGCTTTCTTT. Its protein product is CATGTGAIGDTEAFF.

The gene calls are TRBV11-2 and TRBJ2-7, with TRBD2 matching over 15 bases. Per the germline V gene, CDR1 is SGHAT and CDR2 is FQNNGV. The CDR3 sequence is 15 residues long. V was pared by 6 bases and J by 6 bases, with 6 bases of the junction left unmatched. The CDR3: CASRDSGLAGGEQYF. For the CDR3, the DNA is TGTGCCAGCAGAGACTCGGGACTAGCGGGAGGCGAGCAGTACTTC.

In DNA form, the CDR3 reads TGTGCCAGTAGGGGACAGGGCGTTCAGCCCCAGCATTTT. Amino acid sequence: CASRGQGVQPQHF. V gene TRBV19 combines with J gene TRBJ1-5, with 9 bases lining up with TRBD1. V lost 6 bases, J lost 6 bases, and 3 bases stayed unmatched. Looked up from germline, CDR1 is LNHDA and CDR2 is SQIVND (reference sequence). The CDR3 covers 13 residues.

The chain is built from TRBV6-4 and TRBJ2-2, with D perhaps TRBD1 (6 bases). Per germline, CDR1 MRHNA and CDR2 SNTAGT. The CDR3 runs 16 residues. Trimming left V 1 base short and J 6 bases short, with 15 bases between. The CDR3 reads CASSDFGTYSAGELFF. The CDR3 DNA reads as TGTGCCAGCAGTGACTTCGGGACATATAGCGCCGGGGAGCTGTTTTTT.

V and J are TRBV27 and TRBJ1-1, with 9 bases fitting TRBD1. The CDR3 length is 16 residues. CDR1 is MNHEY, CDR2 SMNVEV, per germline (reference sequence). Trimming removed 7 bases from V and 0 bases from J; junction bases left unmatched: 9. The CDR3 spells CASTKGDRVLNTEAFF. The DNA for the CDR3 is TGTGCCAGCACAAAGGGGGACAGGGTGTTGAACACTGAAGCTTTCTTT.

The CDR3 sequence is CASSPDRHEQYF. The CDR3 nucleotides read TGTGCCAGCTCCCCCGACAGGCACGAGCAGTACTTC. The chain has TRBV18 and TRBJ2-7, with a weak D call TRBD1 (6 bases). CDR1 is KGHSH, CDR2 LQKENI, per germline. V lost 6 bases and J 5 bases, leaving 11 bases between the germline ends. The CDR3 contains 12 residues.

The V call is TRBV2, the J call TRBJ2-5, with TRBD1 identical over 12 bases. The ends lost 9 bases at V and 8 bases at J; junction bases unmatched: 13. The CDR3 covers 15 residues. Germline V gene lookup returns CDR1 SNHLY and CDR2 FYNNEI. This chain's CDR3 is CASKGPRDRGLTQYF. Written as DNA, the CDR3 is TGTGCCAGTAAGGGCCCCAGGGACAGGGGGCTTACCCAGTACTTC.

This CDR3 reads CASSYRGTGEYEQYF. The CDR3 DNA reads as TGTGCCAGCAGTTATCGTGGGACAGGGGAATACGAGCAGTACTTC. This chain links TRBV6-5 with TRBJ2-7, with 10 bases lining up with TRBD1. This CDR3 region has 15 residues. Germline V CDR1 and CDR2: MNHEY, SVGAGI. V shed 3 bases, J shed 4 bases, and the junction held 6 bases outside the gene matches.

The chain carries TRBV7-9 and TRBJ2-3; a possible D gene is TRBD1 (5 bases). Trimming left V 4 bases short and J 2 bases short, with 13 bases between. CDR1 and CDR2 (germline): SEHNR, FQNEAQ (reference sequence). The CDR3 spans 15 residues. This chain's CDR3 is CASSWDQGPTDTQYF. Written as DNA, the CDR3 is TGTGCCAGCAGCTGGGATCAGGGCCCCACAGATACGCAGTATTTT.

The chain uses TRBV28 and TRBJ2-5, with D perhaps matching TRBD2 (6 bases). Near its end, the DNA agrees better with TRBJ2-7, so the J call may be wrong. The germline CDR1 and CDR2 sequences are MDHEN and SYDVKM. The length of the CDR3 is 16 residues. CDR3: CASIDHRDSIRTEQYF. CDR3 in DNA: TGTGCCAGCATCGATCACCGGGACTCGATAAGAACCGAGCAGTACTTC.

The genes are TRBV6-5 and TRBJ1-1; a weak D match, TRBD1 (6 bases). The CDR3 length is 14 residues. Trimming left V 3 bases short and J 5 bases short, with 13 bases between. The germline V gene has CDR1 MNHEY and CDR2 SVGAGI. CDR3: CASSYGDKLTEAFF. In DNA, the CDR3 is TGTGCCAGCAGTTATGGGGACAAGCTAACTGAAGCTTTCTTT.

The chain uses TRBV19 and TRBJ1-5; a possible D gene is TRBD1 (5 bases). Germline CDR1 reads LNHDA; CDR2 reads SQIVND (reference sequence). This CDR3 contains 16 residues. V lost 1 base, J lost 4 bases, and 14 bases lay in between. In DNA form, the CDR3 reads TGTGCCAGTAGTATAGCGGGGGTGCCTTCTAATCAGCCCCAGCATTTT. This gives the protein CASSIAGVPSNQPQHF.

The chain employs TRBV29-1 and TRBJ1-2; D not certain. The CDR3 totals 14 residues. The V gene lost 5 bases and the J gene lost 4 bases, with 17 bases spanning the gap. Germline CDR1 is SQVTM and CDR2 is ANQGSEA. As DNA, the CDR3 is TGCAGCGTTTTCCCTGCCTCTACCTTCTATGGCTACACCTTC. Protein: CSVFPASTFYGYTF. The whole variable domain, remainder taken from reference TRBV29-1 and TRBJ1-2, is SAVISQKPSRDICQRGTSLTIQCQVDSQVTMMFWYRQQPGQSLTLIATANQGSEATYESGFVIDKFPISRPNLTFSTLTVSNMSPEDSSIYLCSVFPASTFYGYTFGSGTRLTVV.

The chain has TRBV19 and TRBJ1-6, with unresolved D. The germline V and J ends were trimmed by 5 bases and 10 bases, with 12 bases remaining between them. From germline, CDR1 is LNHDA and CDR2 SQIVND (reference sequence). The CDR3 spans 13 residues. CDR3 in DNA: TGTGCCAGTAGTCGACAATCTGACTCACCCCTCCACTTT. Translated: CASSRQSDSPLHF.

This sequence joins TRBV10-3 and TRBJ2-5; D might be TRBD1 (6 bases). There are 14 residues in the CDR3. V lost 4 bases and J lost 0, with 9 bases in between. The germline CDR1 and CDR2 sequences are ENHRY and SYGVKD. CDR3 coding DNA: TGTGCCATCAGTGGTCGGACAGACCAAGAGACCCAGTACTTC. It translates to CAISGRTDQETQYF.

The V and J genes are TRBV6-6 and TRBJ2-2; the D is unclear. The length of the CDR3 is 12 residues. The ends were cut back, 6 bases at V and 6 bases at J, with 8 bases in the middle. Germline V lookup: CDR1 MNHNY, CDR2 SVGAGI (reference sequence). The DNA for the CDR3 is TGTGCCAGCAGGATATCAGCCGGGGAGCTGTTTTTT. It yields the protein CASRISAGELFF.

This rearrangement joins TRBV2 to TRBJ2-1; 10 bases fit TRBD2. CDR3 length equals 17 residues. With 2 bases clipped from V and 0 bases from J, the junction kept 4 bases outside the gene matches. CDR1 is SNHLY and CDR2 is FYNNEI in the germline V gene. CDR3 in DNA: TGTGCCAGCAGTGAATCAGCGGGGGGGCACTCCTACAATGAGCAGTTCTTC. Translating it yields CASSESAGGHSYNEQFF.

The V gene is TRBV6-1, the J gene TRBJ2-5; no reliable D call. CDR3 size: 14 residues. Trimming pared 3 bases from V and 4 bases from J, leaving 12 bases between. Per germline, CDR1 MNHNS and CDR2 SASEGT. CDR3 coding DNA: TGTGCCAGCAGTGATAGGTCTAGTGGAGAGACCCAGTACTTC. Residues: CASSDRSSGETQYF.